Sequencing of this T cell receptor (beta chain) was carried out in a study of T cell clonotyping in hematopoietic cell transplantation. Concerning this clone: Its specificity is not known.

There are 16 residues in the CDR3. Germline V CDR1 and CDR2: ENHRY, SYGVKD. V lost 0 bases and J lost 5, with 16 bases in between. General observations from the study: Broader posttransplant TCR repertoire diversity was predicted by graft donor and pretransplant recipient Inverse Simpson Index values. At the given depth, recipient repertoires were over 95% de novo clonotypes.

Time point reported: recipient sample about 28 days before transplant, after cytoreduction. Recipient blood drawn about 28 days pretransplant and days 30, 100, 180 after. The repertoire was sequenced with immunoSEQ multiplex PCR; TCRdb's copy has only in-frame clones and lacks some. In the table there are around 21,000 clones, about 80% of which are singletons. Material: peripheral blood mononuclear cells, obtained before stem cell transplant. The chain uses TRBV10-3 and TRBJ1-1, with D perhaps TRBD1 (5 bases). The TCR sequence derives from a man aged 55 to 70 with acute myeloid leukemia. Some clones in this sample may be carry-over from other donors' samples. The CDR3 bases are TGTGCCATCAGTGAGTCCCCGGGACTCCGAACGACTGAAGCTTTCTTT. Translated: CAISESPGLRTTEAFF.